The 30 T cell receptor beta chains listed next were all sequenced from one sample in a study of blood T cell repertoires in COVID-19. The table came from immunoSEQ multiplex PCR; TCRdb's copy has only in-frame clones and leaves some out. The data contain more than 150,000 clones, roughly 90% of them singletons. The sequenced sample consisted of peripheral blood. These receptors all stem from a man aged 55 to 70 with acute or convalescent COVID-19.

The V call is TRBV12-3 or TRBV12-4, the J call TRBJ1-1; the D is unclear. The CDR3 runs 12 residues. Deletions cut 8 bases from V and 11 bases from J, with 18 bases between. CDR3 sequence reads: CASHTAAGAAFF. The DNA of the CDR3 is TGTGCCAGCCACACGGCAGCGGGCGCGGCTTTCTTT.

The chain links TRBV5-1 to TRBJ2-1; 9 nucleotides align to TRBD2. This CDR3 has 14 amino acids. The trim removed 5 bases at V and 9 bases at J, leaving 9 bases unmatched. The germline V gene has CDR1 SGHRS and CDR2 YFSETQ. The CDR3 region has the DNA TGCGCCAGCAGAGTCGGCGGGGGGGCCATTGAGCAGTTCTTC. Encoded protein: CASRVGGGAIEQFF.

The chain couples TRBV2 to TRBJ1-2, with D tentatively TRBD1 (6 bases). Trimming left V 7 bases short and J 1 base short, with 16 bases between. This CDR3 contains 15 residues. Germline V gene data show CDR1 as SNHLY and CDR2 as FYNNEI. CDR3 sequence reads: CASTRPGQNNYGYTF. The CDR3 DNA is TGTGCCAGCACCCGCCCAGGACAGAATAACTATGGCTACACCTTC.

The chain links TRBV7-8 to TRBJ1-1; D possibly corresponds to TRBD1 (5 bases). The CDR3 is 16 amino acids. Deletions cut 2 bases from V and 0 bases from J, with 13 bases between. Germline V gene lookup returns CDR1 SGHVS and CDR2 FQNEAQ. CDR3 sequence: CASSLRGPNVNTEAFF. The CDR3 nucleotides are TGTGCCAGCAGCTTAAGGGGCCCAAATGTGAACACTGAAGCTTTCTTT.

This chain connects TRBV12-3 or TRBV12-4 to TRBJ1-1, with D perhaps matching TRBD1 (5 bases). The CDR3 consists of 13 residues. The V end was cut by 2 bases, the J end by 5 bases, with 9 bases between. CDR3: CASSLRAGTEAFF. The CDR3 nucleotides are TGTGCCAGCAGTTTACGAGCAGGGACTGAAGCTTTCTTT.

The chain carries TRBV5-5 and TRBJ2-6; D is ambiguous. This CDR3 spans 13 amino acids. Germline V CDR1 and CDR2: SGHKS, YYEKEE (reference sequence). The V and J ends lost 6 bases and 6 bases respectively, with 10 bases between them. The CDR3 bases are TGTGCCAGCACCCGACATCAGGCCAACGTCCTGACTTTC. It is translated as CASTRHQANVLTF. Combining the CDR3 with reference TRBV5-5 and TRBJ2-6 gives the whole variable domain DAGVTQSPTHLIKTRGQQVTLRCSPISGHKSVSWYQQVLGQGPQFIFQYYEKEERGRGNFPDRFSARQFPNYSSELNVNALLLGDSALYLCASTRHQANVLTFGAGSRLTVL.

The V and J genes are TRBV20-1 and TRBJ1-5; TRBD1 agrees at 8 bases. With 3 bases clipped from V and 6 bases from J, the junction kept 4 bases outside the gene matches. CDR1 and CDR2 from the germline V gene are DFQATT and SNEGSKA (reference sequence). There are 13 residues in the CDR3. The CDR3 reads CSASEQGVQPQHF. CDR3 nucleotides: TGCAGTGCTAGTGAACAGGGGGTTCAGCCCCAGCATTTT.

The chain couples TRBV11-1 to TRBJ1-1; 9 nucleotides align to TRBD1. The germline V gene has CDR1 SGHAT and CDR2 FQDESV (reference sequence). The CDR3 is 14 residues long. V was pared by 6 bases and J by 10 bases, with 12 bases of the junction left unmatched. The CDR3 DNA is TGTGCCAGCAGTGCGTCTCACAGGGGGCTTGGAGCTTTCTTT. Protein: CASSASHRGLGAFF.

The rearrangement joins TRBV2 to TRBJ1-2, with 9 bases identical to TRBD1. Trimming removed 1 base from V and 3 bases from J; junction bases left unmatched: 0. The CDR3 has 14 amino acids. Germline lookup yields CDR1 SNHLY and CDR2 FYNNEI. DNA for the CDR3: TGTGCCAGCAGTGAAGGACAGGGGGACTATGGCTACACCTTC. Its translation is CASSEGQGDYGYTF.

The genes are TRBV6-6 and TRBJ2-4; 12 nucleotides align to TRBD2. V was clipped by 5 bases and J by 4 bases; unmatched bases: 3. Germline V gene data show CDR1 as MNHNY and CDR2 as SVGAGI (reference sequence). This CDR3 has 15 amino acids. In DNA form, the CDR3 reads TGTGCCAGCAGTCCCCTAGCGGGGGGGAAAAACATTCAGTACTTC. Protein sequence: CASSPLAGGKNIQYF.

The V call is TRBV5-8, the J call TRBJ2-5; 8 bases fit TRBD2. The germline V gene encodes CDR1 SGHTS and CDR2 YDEGEE. The V segment lost 5 bases and the J segment 2 bases; nucleotides outside the gene matches: 5. CDR3 length: 14 residues. CDR3 protein: CASSRGGRQETQYF. DNA for the CDR3: TGTGCCAGCAGTCGCGGGGGGCGGCAAGAGACCCAGTACTTC.

This chain joins TRBV27 and TRBJ2-5; TRBD2 matches 8 bases. Germline V gene lookup returns CDR1 MNHEY and CDR2 SMNVEV (reference sequence). The CDR3 length is 15 residues. J lost 6 bases, V lost 3 bases, and 9 bases had no gene match. The CDR3 here is CASSFQGGGIKTQYF. CDR3 coding DNA: TGTGCCAGCAGTTTTCAGGGCGGGGGGATAAAGACCCAGTACTTC.

J is TRBJ1-5 and V is TRBV12-5; D unclear. V lost 1 base to trimming and J lost 0 bases, with 13 bases between them. The CDR3 runs 17 residues. CDR1 and CDR2 from the germline V gene are LGHNT and FRNRAP. The CDR3 is CASGLESGFDSNQPQHF. The CDR3 nucleotides are TGTGCTAGTGGTTTGGAGTCAGGTTTCGATAGCAATCAGCCCCAGCATTTT.

The chain carries TRBV6-5 and TRBJ1-6, with 7 bases identical to TRBD1. CDR1 MNHEY and CDR2 SVGAGI come from the germline V gene. This CDR3 comprises 16 residues. The ends lost 2 bases at V and 6 bases at J; junction bases unmatched: 7. CDR3 DNA sequence: TGTGCCAGCAGTTACGGAGGGGGCAAGGGTAATTCACCCCTCCACTTT. Its translation: CASSYGGGKGNSPLHF.

V gene TRBV5-8 combines with J gene TRBJ2-4; possibly TRBD2 for D (5 bases). This CDR3 region has 15 residues. V shed 0 bases and J shed 2 bases, with 9 bases lying between them. The germline V gene has CDR1 SGHTS and CDR2 YDEGEE. The CDR3 is CASSLGLSTKNIQYF. CDR3 sequence (DNA): TGTGCCAGCAGCTTGGGACTATCTACCAAAAACATTCAGTACTTC.

The chain has TRBV2 and TRBJ2-2, with TRBD1 matching over 8 bases. Germline V lookup: CDR1 SNHLY, CDR2 FYNNEI. CDR3 size: 15 residues. V lost 6 bases to trimming and J lost 1 base; unmatched junction nucleotides: 4. CDR3 in DNA: TGTGCCAGCAGGGCCACAGGGGGGAACACCGGGGAGCTGTTTTTT. Translating gives CASRATGGNTGELFF.

This rearrangement joins TRBV10-3 to TRBJ2-6; weak D call: TRBD2 (5 bases). V was trimmed by 6 bases and J by 2 bases, leaving 20 bases between them. The CDR3 runs to 18 residues. Germline loops: CDR1 ENHRY, CDR2 SYGVKD. The CDR3, as DNA: TGTGCCATCAGGGCGCCGGGGTCCGAAGAAGCTGGGGCCAACGTCCTGACTTTC. Translating it yields CAIRAPGSEEAGANVLTF.

The chain uses TRBV7-9 and TRBJ2-5, with 13 positions matching TRBD2. J was trimmed by 1 base and V by 5 bases; bases with no gene match: 4. The length of the CDR3 is 16 residues. The germline V gene encodes CDR1 SEHNR and CDR2 FQNEAQ (reference sequence). The CDR3 nucleotides read TGTGCCAGCAGCCACGGACTAGCGGGGGCCCAAGAGACCCAGTACTTC. This translates into CASSHGLAGAQETQYF.

J is TRBJ2-1 and V is TRBV6-6; TRBD2 agrees at 10 bases. The length of the CDR3 is 14 residues. The germline V gene encodes CDR1 MNHNY and CDR2 SVGAGI (reference sequence). The trim removed 5 bases at V and 5 bases at J, leaving 3 bases unmatched. Here the CDR3 DNA reads TGTGCCAGCAGTAGCGGGGGGGCCAACAATGAGCAGTTCTTC. Amino acid sequence: CASSSGGANNEQFF.

This clone occurred once. The chain employs TRBV6-5 and TRBJ1-6; no reliable D call. There are 14 residues in the CDR3. V was trimmed by 8 bases and J by 8 bases, leaving 16 bases between them. The germline CDR1 and CDR2 sequences are MNHEY and SVGAGI. In DNA, the CDR3 is TGTGCCAGCGGTCCTTTGACGGAGCATTCACCCCTCCACTTT. It yields the protein CASGPLTEHSPLHF.

The V call is TRBV18, the J call TRBJ1-1, with D possibly being TRBD1 (5 bases). V was clipped by 5 bases and J by 6 bases, with 13 bases between them. The CDR3 is 13 residues long. Germline V gene sequence: CDR1 KGHSH, CDR2 LQKENI. The CDR3 region has the DNA TGTGCCAGCTCATCGAGCGCGGGGGCTGAAGCTTTCTTT. Translated, it gives CASSSSAGAEAFF.

The chain recombines TRBV6-1 with TRBJ2-3; D may be TRBD1 (5 bases). Trimming left V 4 bases short and J 2 bases short, with 19 bases between. Germline V gene data show CDR1 as MNHNS and CDR2 as SASEGT. The CDR3 has 17 residues. The CDR3 spells CASSGNRRRRSTDTQYF. CDR3 in DNA: TGTGCCAGCAGTGGGAACAGGAGACGACGTTCCACAGATACGCAGTATTTT.

The rearrangement uses TRBV19 and TRBJ1-5; 7 bases align to TRBD1. The germline CDR1 and CDR2 sequences are LNHDA and SQIVND (reference sequence). The junction had 5 bases not matched to a gene; V was cut back by 5 bases and J by 1 base. CDR3 length: 15 amino acids. The CDR3: CASSRNRGSNQPQHF. The CDR3 DNA reads as TGTGCCAGTAGTCGAAACAGGGGAAGCAATCAGCCCCAGCATTTT. Filled out from reference TRBV19 and TRBJ1-5, the complete variable domain reads DGGITQSPKYLFRKEGQNVTLSCEQNLNHDAMYWYRQDPGQGLRLIYYSQIVNDFQKGDIAEGYSVSREKKESFPLTVTSAQKNPTAFYLCASSRNRGSNQPQHFGDGTRLSIL.

This rearrangement joins TRBV5-4 to TRBJ2-1, with 9 bases that match TRBD2. This CDR3 spans 18 amino acids. The J segment lost 0 bases and the V segment lost 4 bases, leaving 11 bases of the junction unmatched. The germline CDR1 and CDR2 sequences are SGHNT and YYREEE (reference sequence). The CDR3 loop is CASSDPTSGPASYNEQFF. The CDR3 nucleotides read TGTGCCAGCAGCGACCCGACTAGCGGCCCAGCCTCCTACAATGAGCAGTTCTTC.

The gene calls are TRBV9 and TRBJ1-4; 11 bases align to TRBD1. CDR3 length: 15 residues. Germline trimming cut 3 bases from V and 7 bases from J; bases unmatched to any gene: 5. Per germline, CDR1 SGDLS and CDR2 YYNGEE. Here the CDR3 reads CASSEGGTGGEKLFF. CDR3 sequence (DNA): TGTGCCAGCAGCGAAGGCGGGACAGGGGGTGAAAAACTGTTTTTT.

This chain links TRBV7-9 with TRBJ1-2, with D hard to call. V shed 5 bases and J shed 8 bases, with 15 bases lying between them. The CDR3 is 13 amino acids. Per the germline V gene, CDR1 is SEHNR and CDR2 is FQNEAQ (reference sequence). CDR3 sequence reads: CASSRDLVRGYTF. In DNA form, the CDR3 reads TGTGCCAGCAGCAGGGATTTGGTGAGGGGCTACACCTTC. Variable domain in full (rest from reference TRBV7-9 and TRBJ1-2): DTGVSQNPRHKITKRGQNVTFRCDPISEHNRLYWYRQTLGQGPEFLTYFQNEAQLEKSRLLSDRFSAERPKGSFSTLEIQRTEQGDSAMYLCASSRDLVRGYTFGSGTRLTVV.

This clone has only a few counts. The chain carries TRBV18 and TRBJ1-1; TRBD1 matches 8 bases. The CDR3 is 17 amino acids. Per the germline V gene, CDR1 is KGHSH and CDR2 is LQKENI. The V gene end was trimmed by 2 bases and the J gene end by 7 bases; junction bases not matched to a gene: 15. The CDR3 coding sequence is TGTGCCAGCTCACCATCGTCTACCAGGGGGCGCGGGATTGAAGCTTTCTTT. This gives the protein CASSPSSTRGRGIEAFF. The full variable domain, in which reference TRBV18 and TRBJ1-1 provide the parts outside the CDR3, is NAGVMQNPRHLVRRRGQEARLRCSPMKGHSHVYWYRQLPEEGLKFMVYLQKENIIDESGMPKERFSAEFPKEGPSILRIQQVVRGDSAAYFCASSPSSTRGRGIEAFFGQGTRLTVV.

Points on this clone: The same CDR3 arises from other DNA sequences in this sample as well. The V gene is TRBV5-1, the J gene TRBJ2-3; D is uncertain. Germline CDR1 and CDR2: SGHRS and YFSETQ. V was pared by 0 bases and J by 2 bases, with 7 bases between. This CDR3 spans 14 amino acids. The CDR3 spells CASSLERVTDTQYF. For the CDR3, the DNA is TGCGCCAGCAGCTTGGAACGGGTCACAGATACGCAGTATTTT. Complete variable domain (other parts from reference TRBV5-1 and TRBJ2-3): KAGVTQTPRYLIKTRGQQVTLSCSPISGHRSVSWYQQTPGQGLQFLFEYFSETQRNKGNFPGRFSGRQFSNSRSEMNVSTLELGDSALYLCASSLERVTDTQYFGPGTRLTVL.

The chain recombines TRBV7-2 with TRBJ1-5; tentative D call: TRBD1 (5 bases). CDR3 length: 16 amino acids. Per germline, CDR1 SGHTA and CDR2 FQGNSA. V lost 6 bases, J lost 7 bases, and 22 bases lay in between. CDR3 sequence reads: CASSAPRRGGKQPQHF. As DNA, the CDR3 is TGTGCCAGCAGTGCCCCTCGTCGGGGGGGTAAGCAGCCCCAGCATTTT. Combining the CDR3 with reference TRBV7-2 and TRBJ1-5 gives the whole variable domain GAGVSQSPSNKVTEKGKDVELRCDPISGHTALYWYRQSLGQGLEFLIYFQGNSAPDKSGLPSDRFSAERTGGSVSTLTIQRTQQEDSAVYLCASSAPRRGGKQPQHFGDGTRLSIL.

V and J are TRBV27 and TRBJ2-7; perhaps TRBD1 as D (7 bases). The CDR3 has 14 residues. Trimming took off 6 bases at V and 6 bases at J, with 18 bases between the two ends. Germline assignment: CDR1 MNHEY and CDR2 SMNVEV (reference sequence). The CDR3 nucleotides read TGTGCCAGCAGGCCCAGGGGGGCTTTGGGCGAGCAGTACTTC. This gives the protein CASRPRGALGEQYF.